These T cell receptor beta chains were read from a single sample in a study of PD-L1 blockade in urothelial cancer. Only in-frame clones appear in the TCRdb table, and some are missing; sequencing was by immunoSEQ multiplex PCR. The sample contains about 50,000 clones, roughly 77% of which appear only once. The specimen comprised PBMCs, sampled around atezolizumab (anti-PD-L1) treatment. The receptors come from a man aged 65 to 85 with urothelial cancer. Each CDR3 is given with its conserved first and last residue. The D gene is left open where the match is weak. Part of the rows lack a size; the others show once, few, many or a class for expanded clones.

abundance,d_gene,v_gene,j_gene,CDR3aa,CDR3nt
-,-,TRBV5-1,TRBJ1-3,CASSSQGFSGNTIYF,TGCGCCAGCAGCTCACAGGGTTTCTCTGGAAACACCATATATTTT
-,-,TRBV27,TRBJ2-1,CASSLSSYNEQFF,TGTGCCAGCAGTCTGAGCTCCTACAATGAGCAGTTCTTC
-,TRBD2,TRBV19,TRBJ2-7,CASSIVFGDRTSGRPYEQYF,TGTGCCAGTAGTATTGTGTTCGGGGATCGGACTAGCGGAAGACCCTACGAGCAGTACTTC
-,-,TRBV5-4,TRBJ1-1,CASSWGGGAGENTEAFF,TGTGCTAGCAGCTGGGGAGGGGGAGCAGGGGAAAACACTGAAGCTTTCTTT
medium-sized,TRBD1,TRBV27,TRBJ1-2,CASSFRGQGAGGYTF,TGTGCCAGCAGTTTTAGGGGACAGGGGGCGGGTGGCTACACCTTC
-,-,TRBV12-5,TRBJ1-2,CASGFGVNYGYTF,TGTGCTAGTGGTTTCGGAGTGAACTATGGCTACACCTTC
-,TRBD2,TRBV7-2,TRBJ2-4,CASSLSTSGAKNIQYF,TGTGCCAGCAGCTTGTCTACTAGCGGAGCCAAAAACATTCAGTACTTC
-,-,TRBV19,TRBJ2-5,CASSPGWGNQETQYF,TGTGCCAGTAGTCCCGGGTGGGGCAACCAAGAGACCCAGTACTTC
-,TRBD1,TRBV2,TRBJ1-6,CASSPRQGALGSPLHF,TGTGCCAGCAGTCCGCGACAGGGGGCGCTTGGTTCACCCCTCCACTTT
-,TRBD1,TRBV7-2,TRBJ1-3,CASSTLTGASSGNTIYF,TGTGCCAGCAGCACGCTGACAGGGGCAAGCTCTGGAAACACCATATATTTT
once,TRBD1,TRBV19,TRBJ1-4,CASIRPSQGRNEKLFF,TGTGCCAGTATTCGACCCTCACAGGGGAGGAATGAAAAACTGTTTTTT
-,-,TRBV9,TRBJ2-1,CASSPRSGSSYNEQFF,TGTGCCAGCAGCCCCAGAAGCGGCAGCTCCTACAATGAGCAGTTCTTC
-,TRBD1,TRBV11-2,TRBJ2-4,CASSFGQGAENIQYF,TGTGCCAGCAGCTTTGGACAGGGGGCGGAAAACATTCAGTACTTC
-,TRBD2,TRBV28,TRBJ2-7,CASRPPGTRGNYEQYF,TGTGCCAGCAGGCCGCCCGGGACTAGAGGCAATTACGAGCAGTACTTC
few,-,TRBV4-3,TRBJ1-1,CASSRGWGGQNTEAFF,TGCGCCAGCAGCCGTGGGTGGGGAGGGCAAAACACTGAAGCTTTCTTT
-,TRBD2,TRBV7-6,TRBJ2-3,CASSLGSGGAKDTQYF,TGTGCCAGCAGCTTAGGTAGCGGGGGGGCCAAAGATACGCAGTATTTT
-,TRBD1,TRBV7-2,TRBJ1-1,CASSIRDRGGTEAFF,TGTGCCAGCAGCATAAGGGACAGGGGCGGGACTGAAGCTTTCTTT
-,TRBD2,TRBV11-2,TRBJ2-1,CASSFSKREFEQFF,TGTGCCAGCAGCTTCAGTAAGCGGGAGTTTGAGCAGTTCTTC
-,-,TRBV18,TRBJ2-1,CASSPGQHLNNEQFF,TGTGCCAGCTCACCAGGACAGCATCTTAACAATGAGCAGTTCTTC
-,TRBD1,TRBV18,TRBJ2-4,CASSPPTGGVAKNIQYF,TGTGCCAGCTCACCTCCAACAGGGGGAGTCGCCAAAAACATTCAGTACTTC
few,-,TRBV29-1,TRBJ1-5,CSARVGGSNQPQHF,TGCAGCGCCCGGGTGGGGGGGAGCAATCAGCCCCAGCATTTT
-,-,TRBV6-6,TRBJ1-5,CASSSRNSNQPQHF,TGTGCCAGCAGTTCCAGGAATAGCAATCAGCCCCAGCATTTT
-,-,TRBV7-2,TRBJ2-6,CASSGGLSGANVLTF,TGTGCCAGCAGCGGGGGCCTCTCTGGGGCCAACGTCCTGACTTTC
few,-,TRBV7-2,TRBJ1-1,CASSLLNPAFF,TGTGCCAGCAGCTTACTTAATCCGGCTTTCTTT
-,-,TRBV2,TRBJ2-2,CASSLGPGELFF,TGTGCCAGCAGTCTAGGTCCCGGGGAGCTGTTTTTT
-,-,TRBV30,TRBJ1-3,CAWSVERSGNTIYF,TGTGCCTGGAGTGTAGAACGGTCTGGAAACACCATATATTTT
-,TRBD2,TRBV11-3,TRBJ2-1,CASSWTRGTEQFF,TGTGCCAGCAGCTGGACTAGGGGTACTGAGCAGTTCTTC
-,TRBD2,TRBV28,TRBJ2-1,CASSLSTSFHEQFF,TGTGCCAGCAGTTTATCGACTAGCTTCCATGAGCAGTTCTTC
-,-,TRBV5-1,TRBJ1-3,CASSPISGGFGNTIYF,TGCGCCAGCAGCCCTATTTCGGGGGGCTTCGGAAACACCATATATTTT
-,-,TRBV5-1,TRBJ2-7,CASSLDQGREQYF,TGCGCCAGCAGCTTGGATCAGGGTCGCGAGCAGTACTTC
-,TRBD2,TRBV5-1,TRBJ2-2,CASSLSRTGGKLFF,TGCGCCAGCAGCTTGAGTCGGACGGGAGGGAAGCTGTTTTTT
-,TRBD2,TRBV19,TRBJ2-5,CASSAGLVRETQYF,TGTGCCAGTAGTGCCGGACTAGTTCGGGAGACCCAGTACTTC
-,TRBD1,TRBV5-4,TRBJ1-4,CASSLEGARATNEKLFF,TGTGCCAGCAGCTTGGAGGGGGCGAGGGCAACTAATGAAAAACTGTTTTTT
-,-,TRBV7-6,TRBJ1-3,CASSLTGDSGNTIYF,TGTGCCAGCAGCCTGACAGGCGACTCTGGAAACACCATATATTTT
-,-,TRBV5-1,TRBJ1-6,CASRSSYNSPLHF,TGCGCCAGCAGGAGCTCCTATAATTCACCCCTCCACTTT
-,TRBD2,TRBV5-1,TRBJ2-1,CASSLRAGGQSSYNEQFF,TGCGCCAGCAGCTTGCGAGCGGGGGGTCAAAGCTCCTACAATGAGCAGTTCTTC
once,-,TRBV2,TRBJ1-5,CASTMDMGSQHF,TGTGCCAGCACTATGGACATGGGGTCCCAGCATTTT
-,-,TRBV28,TRBJ2-5,CASSLSGEETQYF,TGTGCCAGCAGTTTAAGCGGAGAAGAGACCCAGTACTTC
-,TRBD1,TRBV18,TRBJ2-5,CASSPPRTGAETQYF,TGTGCCAGCTCACCTCCCCGGACAGGGGCGGAGACCCAGTACTTC
-,TRBD1,TRBV11-3,TRBJ2-3,CASSSGQRADTQYF,TGTGCCAGCAGCTCGGGACAGAGAGCGGATACGCAGTATTTT
-,-,TRBV5-6,TRBJ1-3,CASSRRVSAGNTIYF,TGTGCCAGCAGCCGCCGGGTCTCGGCTGGAAACACCATATATTTT
-,-,TRBV28,TRBJ1-1,CASSAGGASNTEAFF,TGTGCCAGCAGTGCCGGGGGGGCTTCGAACACTGAAGCTTTCTTT
-,TRBD2,TRBV30,TRBJ2-3,CAWSVWNSGRGDTQYF,TGTGCCTGGAGTGTCTGGAATAGCGGGAGAGGAGATACGCAGTATTTT
-,TRBD2,TRBV7-8,TRBJ2-5,CASSPLAGDPRDQYF,TGTGCCAGCAGCCCCCTAGCGGGAGATCCCCGGGACCAGTACTTC
once,-,TRBV9,TRBJ2-1,CASSVEGLLSREQFF,TGTGCCAGCAGCGTGGAGGGACTCCTTTCTAGGGAGCAGTTCTTC
-,TRBD2,TRBV5-1,TRBJ2-2,CASSPPSGGTGELFF,TGCGCCAGCAGCCCCCCTAGCGGGGGTACCGGGGAGCTGTTTTTT
-,-,TRBV7-2,TRBJ2-7,CASSLESLYEQYF,TGTGCCAGCAGCTTAGAATCCCTCTACGAGCAGTACTTC
-,-,TRBV6-6,TRBJ2-7,CASSYERDSHFYEQYF,TGTGCCAGCAGTTACGAACGGGACTCACATTTCTACGAGCAGTACTTC
-,-,TRBV9,TRBJ2-3,CASSVNAWRGDTQYF,TGTGCCAGCAGCGTAAATGCCTGGAGGGGTGATACGCAGTATTTT
-,TRBD1,TRBV18,TRBJ1-2,CASSPTTGGFYGYTF,TGTGCCAGCTCACCCACGACAGGGGGCTTCTATGGCTACACCTTC
once,-,TRBV6-5,TRBJ1-2,CASSYSGNSQNGYTF,TGTGCCAGCAGTTACTCCGGCAACAGCCAGAATGGCTACACCTTC
-,TRBD1,TRBV13,TRBJ1-1,CASSQAGGVGVTEAFF,TGTGCCAGCAGCCAGGCAGGGGGCGTGGGAGTCACTGAAGCTTTCTTT
-,TRBD2,TRBV5-1,TRBJ2-1,CASGLNGGRDEQFF,TGCGCCAGCGGGCTCAACGGCGGGAGGGATGAGCAGTTCTTC
-,TRBD1,TRBV27,TRBJ1-5,CASSTTRDRDQPQHF,TGTGCCAGCAGTACCACCCGGGACAGGGATCAGCCCCAGCATTTT
-,-,TRBV14,TRBJ1-2,CASSTVGTLGGYTF,TGTGCCAGCAGCACTGTAGGGACACTTGGGGGCTACACCTTC
-,-,TRBV7-8,TRBJ1-2,CASSLVGAGYGYTF,TGTGCCAGCAGCTTAGTGGGGGCCGGCTATGGCTACACCTTC
-,-,TRBV18,TRBJ1-2,CASSPNEPGGYGYTF,TGTGCCAGCTCACCAAACGAACCCGGGGGCTATGGCTACACCTTC
-,-,TRBV7-2,TRBJ1-1,CASSPGQNTEAFF,TGTGCCAGCAGCCCCGGACAAAACACTGAAGCTTTCTTT
few,TRBD2,TRBV12-5,TRBJ2-5,CASGPYSGKETQYF,TGTGCTAGTGGTCCCTATAGCGGGAAAGAGACCCAGTACTTC
-,TRBD1,TRBV27,TRBJ1-5,CASSPLGQGRDQPQHF,TGTGCCAGCAGTCCCCTCGGACAGGGCAGGGATCAGCCCCAGCATTTT